This T cell receptor (beta chain) was documented in a study of regulatory T cells in long-lasting Graves disease (dated by TCRdb to the early 2020s). In the study overall: Newly diagnosed Graves' disease patients had taken antithyroid drugs for less than 3 months. This study used TCR sequencing and RNA sequencing of peripheral blood to compare persistent Graves' disease patients against newly diagnosed Graves' disease patients. The study was conducted in China and was registered as a clinical trial. A total of about 35 samples underwent TCR sequencing, from about 13 patients with persistent Graves' disease and 20 or so patients with newly diagnosed Graves' disease.

The sample's time point, from its label and the paper: newly diagnosed GD, antithyroid drugs for less than 3 months. For both TCR sequencing and RNA sequencing, RNA was extracted from PBMCs in TRIzol. The diagnosis of Graves' disease followed American Thyroid Association guidelines. Patients were recruited from an endocrinology department in Xi'an, China. Each patient gave about 9.1 milliliters of peripheral blood, collected in an EDTA anticoagulant tube. Ficoll Paque Plus density gradient separation was used to isolate PBMCs, and no additional T cell sorting was done. An Agilent 2100 Bioanalyzer and agarose gel were used to check RNA quality, and a NanoDrop 2000 was used to measure RNA concentration. On the study overall, not on this receptor specifically: Compared with newly diagnosed patients, persistent Graves' disease patients had lower TCR Shannon entropy and fewer highly expanded clones, which suggests clonal expansion. Only peripheral blood was studied, because thyroid tissue, the primary lesion, was inaccessible. Preferential use of TRBV28, TRBJ1-2 and TRBJ2-5 was observed in persistent disease, whereas TRBV20-1 and TRBJ2-1 were favored in newly diagnosed disease. The small sample size was acknowledged by the authors as a limitation that may reduce accuracy. Patients with persistent disease shared more public clonotypes (fewer than 3,000) than newly diagnosed patients did (966). Sequencing and analysis were restricted to the TCR beta chain.

Library preparation used multiplex PCR. Data came from an Illumina HiSeq 4000. To build TCR beta libraries, CDR3 regions were amplified by Arm-PCR using iRepertoire HTBI primers. Gel purification was performed on PCR products prior to sequencing. The study's own analysis went as follows. A total of 62 TRBV and 14 TRBJ segments were identified across samples and were used for gene usage analysis of CDR3 amino acid clonotypes. COPE and FqMerger were used to merge filtered high-quality paired reads into contigs. BLAST was used to align contigs to IMGT TRBV, TRBD and TRBJ reference genes, and CDR3 was defined according to IMGT. Clonotypes above 0.1% frequency were classified as highly expanded clones. Shannon entropy was used to measure repertoire diversity, and the Gini coefficient was used to measure V-J evenness. Clonotypes shared by more than one individual were considered public. TCRdb reprocessed the public reads (quality trimming at Q25 with fastp, clone calling with MiXCR) and kept in-frame beta chains. Merged by CDR3 protein, the rows form single entries marked with the most common genes and DNA. The V and J calls, along with clone size, are taken from TCRdb and not from the paper's own processing. The sample records around 400,000 distinct CDR3 sequences, 15% of which are singletons. The ten biggest clones cover under 9% of the sample.

V was cut back by 4 bases and J by 4 bases, leaving a gap of 10 bases between them. The CDR3, cysteine through phenylalanine, is 13 amino acids long. The entry retains the CDR3 DNA only, 39 bases that are in frame from base 1. As encoded in the germline V gene, CDR1 is SNHLY while CDR2 is FYNNEI. This clonotype was seen repeatedly, ten times or more. Its antigen remains undetermined. There are no base qualities to consult, and no much larger clone falls within one base. The same data also contributed to another study, on T cells in Graves' hyperthyroidism and ophthalmopathy. From the second report: Graves' hyperthyroidism was defined as stable when no progression to ophthalmopathy occurred over 18 months of follow-up. The hyperthyroidism patients were between 18 and 65 years old and newly diagnosed, with a disease duration of less than 2 months. Exclusion was applied to patients with uncontrolled infections, other autoimmune diseases, pregnancy or lactation. Diagnoses relied on clinical symptoms, serum thyroxine and TRAb, thyroid ultrasound and orbital computed tomography. A first-round RT-PCR of the TCR CDR3 used the HTBI primer set with the Qiagen OneStep RT-PCR kit. Most expanded thyroid clonotypes (frequency above 0.001) were also detected in blood, a finding suggesting that blood repertoires may reflect thyroid immune responses. A 13 V-J signature model separated ophthalmopathy from stable hyperthyroidism, with approximately 87% sensitivity and 81.08% specificity in cross-validation and 80%/75% in testing. During validation, the model predicted progression to ophthalmopathy a median of around six months ahead of onset, with around 70% sensitivity and around 72% specificity. A discovery cohort of about a hundred patients, roughly 45 with Graves' ophthalmopathy and under 60 with stable Graves' hyperthyroidism, was used to find distinguishing TCR V-J signatures. An independent validation cohort of about 19 hyperthyroidism patients and about 16 patients who later progressed to ophthalmopathy tested prospective prediction of ophthalmopathy. The roughly 100 discovery patients were randomly divided into training and test sets at a 7:3 ratio. The study also compared thyroid tissue and blood T-cell repertoires from roughly six Graves' hyperthyroidism patients. After blood sampling, hyperthyroidism patients were treated with methimazole at a starting dose of 30 mg daily, and ophthalmopathy patients were treated with high-dose intravenous methylprednisolone. Libraries were constructed in a second round of multiplex PCR, after which size selection and purification were carried out. Sequencing of the libraries was done on an Illumina HiSeq2000 using paired-end 100 bp reads. SOAPnuke was used to process the raw data, with reads discarded if the reads contained adapters or uncalled bases, had a mean Phred below 15, or lacked an exact constant-primer or identifier match. High-quality paired reads were merged with COPE v1.2.5, and unique nucleotide sequences were defined as clonotypes. MiTCR v1.1 was used to align clonotypes to the IMGT TRBV, TRBD and TRBJ reference segments. The analysis included only V-J combinations with a frequency above 0.0001, which together covered more than 98% of the repertoires. A TCS score was defined as the ratio between F50 (clonal expansion) and ExV (chaos), using BLOSUM62-based TCRdist between CDR3 peptides within each V-J. Welch's t-statistics and random forest reduced fewer than 600 V-J features to 13, which were used in a naive Bayes classifier (R e1071). No statistical method was used to set the sample size in advance, and investigators knew the group allocation. The paper describes TCR Vbeta CDR3 sequencing of 120 to 150 peripheral blood samples, made up of roughly 45 ophthalmopathy patients, roughly 80 hyperthyroidism patients and about 17 progressor patients.

Sample: peripheral blood mononuclear cells (PBMCs), taken at new diagnosis, from a patient treated with antithyroid drugs. In this chain, TRBV2 is recombined with TRBJ2-5; the D gene cannot be resolved reliably. This TCR derives from a woman aged 40 to 55 with Graves disease. Donor details come from another sample of the same person, matched by shared clones. The DNA sequence reads TGTGCCAGCAGTGGAATAGTTGGAGAGACCCAGTACTTC. It encodes CASSGIVGETQYF.